This T cell receptor (beta chain) was recovered during a study of cytomegalovirus exposure and HLA in healthy donors (dated by TCRdb to 2015 to 2018). About the study as a whole: According to an earlier analysis of a few hundred of the donors, roughly 180 million T cells yielded roughly 110 million unique TCR beta sequences and about 300 Gb of sequence data. In an earlier analysis of 500 to 650 of the donors, high-throughput TCR beta sequencing was used to judge whether each TCR beta V gene segment behaved as functional or pseudogenic. About 330 gigabases of sequencing data and around 85 million unique TCR sequences made up an early release that covered nearly 650 HLA-typed donors. High-throughput TCR immunosequencing, statistical association of individual TCRs with disease status, and machine learning were combined to predict cytomegalovirus infection status. The aim of the study was to test whether cataloging public T cell receptors could identify signatures of past pathogen exposure. Among the roughly 400 genotyped donors, around 81% belonged to the genetic ancestry cluster associated with self-reported Caucasian donors. In a later genetic analysis, genome-wide SNP genotypes for about 65% of the roughly 700 donors were used, and that subset was treated as a discovery cohort. Besides the first cohort of around 670 subjects, a separate validation cohort made up of 90 to 150 different subjects was used. The number of donors typed differed by locus, with 629-630 for A, B, C, DRB1 and DQB1, about 500 for DQA1, approximately 570 for DPA1, and 450 to 480 for DPB1. Several DR-DQ haplotypes were handled as single units for association and clustering, since linkage in the cohort was strong. Among about 370 genotyped donors of the cohort, an average of around 220,000 unique TCR beta nucleotide sequences was sequenced per donor, of which 15% to 20% were non-productive. HLA typing included class I and class II loci at four-digit resolution. Rather than using new phenotypic data, the later analysis identified candidate immune exposures from TCR beta sequences and from how often those sequences occurred across donors. Donor age, sex, ethnicity and CMV serostatus were compiled alongside the repertoire data. The study used immunosequencing to profile the T cell repertoires of 670 or so subjects and linked those repertoires to cytomegalovirus serostatus. Every repertoire in the discovery cohort had been generated on one and the same sequencing platform. A later analysis re-analyzed previously published TCR beta repertoires from roughly 630 donors and added high-resolution HLA genotyping to study TCR occurrence patterns.

The cohort comprised 550 to 700 healthy bone marrow donors. At the time of sampling, all cohort members were nominally healthy, though unrecorded immune exposures were likely present. The donor tested CMV seropositive, placing the donor among the approximately 290 seropositive members of the cohort. Every donor gave a peripheral blood sample, and the peripheral blood mononuclear cells from that sample were used for TCR beta sequencing. Genomic DNA extraction from the blood cell samples was performed with the Qiagen DNeasy Blood Extraction Kit. The research as a whole found: Because some donors lacked HLA typing at each locus, the association tests relied only on the typed subset. In a later analysis, several top co-occurrence clusters were reported to appear linked to parvovirus B19, influenza, CMV and Epstein-Barr virus. A few of the identified cytomegalovirus-associated TCR beta chains were confirmed in vitro to be specific for cytomegalovirus antigens. While some public TCRs were present in many individuals, most TCR sequences turned up only very rarely across donors. Only TCR beta chains were sequenced in this cohort, and the absence of alpha or paired-chain data limited detectable features. When HLA alleles, especially DR and DQ, strongly co-occurred, attributing TCR associations to individual alleles was difficult. The study gave a list of 150 to 200 TCR beta chains associated with cytomegalovirus. An earlier analysis of around 540 of the donors showed that most TCR beta V segments appeared in productive rearrangements either about 90% or about 30% of the time, which broadly matched IMGT annotations. A cluster of highly shared sequence variants was judged likely to represent a technical artifact of the sequencing pipeline. Because counts were too low, around 18 rarely observed V segments, including chromosome 9 orphons, were left out of the earlier analysis of a few hundred of the donors. The only immune exposure information available for the cohort was CMV serostatus. A further reported finding was that TCR beta sequences accurately predicted the HLA-A and HLA-B alleles for most subjects in the first cohort. A later analysis associated around 16,000 TCR beta sequences with specific HLA alleles at a false discovery rate of 0.05. The classifier was reported to diagnose cytomegalovirus status with high specificity and sensitivity in both the original and validation cohorts. Because the 87-base-pair reads could not distinguish some IMGT-functional V segments, including TRBV6-2 and TRBV6-3, those segments were excluded. In a later analysis, HLA-associated TCR beta chains showed more clonal expansion and lower generation probabilities than non-associated chains that were equally common. In a later analysis, TCR association rates were found to vary across HLA loci, with the most associated TCRs seen for DRB1 alleles and the fewest for HLA-C alleles. V-gene and J-gene trimming of TCR beta chains was associated with a missense DCLRE1C variant in a later genetic analysis, and the association was replicated in an independent cohort. In a later analysis, most CMV-associated TCR beta chains were found to appear HLA-restricted, with HLA associations seemingly driven largely by CMV exposure. In a later genetic analysis, fewer N-insertions in productive TCRs were reported among donors in an Asian-associated ancestry cluster than the roughly 700-donor mean. Sequencing depth was assumed to be roughly uniform across donors in the presence/absence analyses, though that assumption may not hold. Correlated functional status among segregating V segments might be attributable to linkage disequilibrium, but an unknown experimental factor could not be ruled out. The authors suggested that the approach could potentially be extended to other disease states and immunological phenotypes.

Comments on this clone: The target of this receptor is not known. It has no much larger one-base neighbor in the sample; base qualities were not kept.

The library was generated by the immunoSEQ multiplex PCR assay. The multiplex PCR relied on a mix of 60 forward primers for TCR Vbeta segments and 13 reverse primers for TCR Jbeta segments. Amplification of the CDR3 region of rearranged TCR beta genes was performed with a multiplex PCR assay on genomic DNA. On the Illumina HiSeq System, the amplified TCR beta libraries were sequenced as 87-base-pair reads. As for the original processing: A later analysis counted tens of millions of unique TCR beta chains across the 670 or so repertoires, and 10 million to 11 million of these chains were shared by at least two donors. Raw reads were error-corrected and collapsed into unique sequences with a nearest-neighbor algorithm that merged closely related sequences to remove PCR and sequencing errors. To assign V, D and J gene segments, CDR3 sequences were aligned to IMGT reference sequences. Each retained sequence needed at least a six-nucleotide match to both a V gene segment and a J gene segment. A rearrangement counted as productive if the CDR3 had no stop codons and remained in frame with V and J, and every other rearrangement counted as non-productive. Following IMGT convention, CDR3 was defined as the stretch from the second conserved V-encoded cysteine to the conserved J-encoded phenylalanine. In an earlier analysis of around 600 of the donors, sequences lacking an unambiguous match to a single V gene segment were excluded. In an earlier analysis of several hundred of the donors, V segments were called functional above 56.7% productive rearrangements and were called segregating when the between-donor standard deviation exceeded 5%. A statistical classification framework was developed to diagnose cytomegalovirus status using the catalog of TCR beta chain sequences. A later analysis assigned V and J genes by comparing TCR nucleotide sequences with IMGT/GENE-DB human TR gene sequences. In a later analysis, CDR3 sequences and most-parsimonious VDJ recombination scenarios were assigned using the TCRdist pipeline. In a later analysis, each TCR beta chain was defined by its CDR3 amino acid sequence together with its V-gene family, and reads without a unique V-gene family were excluded. As a way to deal with suspected cross-contamination and a sequencing artifact, a later analysis dropped over 550 nucleotide sequences that were highly shared and had low generation probability. For each public chain, a later analysis derived a clonal expansion index from normalized ranks of inferred template counts within each repertoire. A later analysis computed generation probabilities with a VDJ recombination model fitted to out-of-frame rearrangements, and checked the results against IGoR. In a later analysis, hypergeometric tests were used to score TCR-TCR, TCR-HLA and TCR-CMV co-occurrence, with a repertoire-size bias correction applied to TCR pairs. In a later analysis, false discovery rates were estimated by permuting HLA or CMV assignments 20 times. In a later analysis, co-occurring TCRs were grouped using DBSCAN, and TCRdist sequence similarity was added for clustering within HLA-allele-positive subsets. Co-occurrence clustering excluded repertoires with fewer than 30,000 or more than 120,000 public chains, plus five with anomalous nucleotide sharing. Drawn from immuneACCESS, this table holds only the in-frame rearrangements with V and J called that TCRdb kept. Clones are partly lost; checked studies trace under half to an unresolved V gene and leave the rest unexplained. The DNA was the basis for D and trimming; V, J and clone size are from that table. The sample profile shows some 120,000 clones; around 62% of them were found once. Nearly 9.5% of the sample is held by the ten biggest clonotypes.

Trimming costs V 6 bases and J 7 bases, and their ends lie 19 bases apart. In the germline V gene, CDR1 corresponds to MDHEN and CDR2 to SYDVKM. The CDR3 has 15 amino acids, counting the end cysteine and phenylalanine. Only CDR3 DNA remains: 45 bases, in frame from the first base. The sequenced sample consisted of PBMCs. The chain is made from TRBV28 and TRBJ2-1; D gene: possibly TRBD1, on 6 matching bases. The source is a woman between 35 and 50 years old in good health and CMV-seropositive. At the DNA level, the sequence is TGTGCCAGCAGACGCGGACAGTTAAAGAGGAATGAGCAGTTCTTC. Translated, it reads CASRRGQLKRNEQFF.